This record covers a single T cell receptor (beta chain). At one boundary the junction diverges from the germline segment, which might be a read error. The sample is drawn from a study of regulatory T cells in long-lasting Graves disease. Time point defined: persistent/refractory GD, antithyroid drugs over 5 years with positive TRAb. With RNA extracted from PBMCs as input, the TCR library was made. Looked up from germline, CDR1 is DFQATT and CDR2 is SNEGSKA (reference sequence). CDR3 length: 15 amino acids. The TCR beta library used iRepertoire HTBI primers with Arm-PCR amplification of CDR3. TCRdb processed the multiplex PCR reads anew with MiXCR; each CDR3 protein has one entry. The sample carries about 470,000 distinct CDR3 sequences, about a fifth recorded once.

The rearrangement joins TRBV20-1 to TRBJ2-5; TRBD2 agrees at 7 bases. Material: peripheral blood mononuclear cells (PBMCs), obtained when the disease was refractory, from a patient treated with antithyroid drugs. This sequence was found in a female donor with Graves disease. The chain's CDR3 is CSARAIAGEQETQYF. The CDR3 DNA sequence: TGCAGTGCCAGAGCCATTGCGGGGGAGCAAGAGACCCAGTACTTC.